These 30 T cell receptor beta chains were all obtained from the same sample, sequenced in a study of shared clonotypes between healthy human individuals. Data came from immunoSEQ multiplex PCR; TCRdb stores just in-frame clones and leaves some out. The data hold around 2.5 million clones, with 93% observed a single time. The sequenced material came from naive CD4+ T cells from PBMCs. Noted subset: CD45RA+ positively selected. The receptors were gathered from a man between 18 and 35 years old in good health. Some clones in this sample may be carry-over from other donors' samples.

This clone was counted at least ten times. The chain carries TRBV27 and TRBJ2-2; 7 bases line up with TRBD1. Germline loops: CDR1 MNHEY, CDR2 SMNVEV (reference sequence). The CDR3 has 16 residues. Germline trimming cut 3 bases from V and 5 bases from J; bases unmatched to any gene: 9. As DNA, the CDR3 is TGTGCCAGCAGTTTTCGGGTAGGGGGCTTGACCGGGGAGCTGTTTTTT. It translates to CASSFRVGGLTGELFF.

For this clone: Other DNA sequences of this sample code for an identical CDR3. This chain connects TRBV7-8 to TRBJ2-3, with D perhaps TRBD2 (5 bases). With 6 bases removed from V and 3 bases from J, the gap between germline ends came to 7 bases. The CDR3 runs 12 residues. Germline V lookup: CDR1 SGHVS, CDR2 FQNEAQ. Written as DNA, the CDR3 is TGTGCCAGCAGTTCGGGAACAGATACGCAGTATTTT. Translation gives CASSSGTDTQYF.

For the CDR3, the DNA is TGTGCCAGCAACAACCTAGCGGGAGGCACAGATACGCAGTATTTT. Protein: CASNNLAGGTDTQYF. The chain links TRBV6-6 to TRBJ2-3; 10 nucleotides agree with TRBD2. Trimming removed 7 bases from V and 1 base from J; junction bases left unmatched: 5. CDR3 length: 15 residues. In germline, CDR1 is MNHNY, CDR2 SVGAGI (reference sequence).

A note on this clone: The sample has other DNA sequences that encode this CDR3 too. The rearrangement uses TRBV5-1 and TRBJ1-1; D is possibly TRBD1 (6 bases). Trimming cost V 0 bases and J 5 bases, with 8 bases left between them. There are 13 residues in the CDR3. Per germline, CDR1 SGHRS and CDR2 YFSETQ. The DNA of the CDR3 is TGCGCCAGCAGCTTGGGGACAGATACTGAAGCTTTCTTT. This codes for CASSLGTDTEAFF. The complete variable domain, with remaining parts taken from reference TRBV5-1 and TRBJ1-1, reads KAGVTQTPRYLIKTRGQQVTLSCSPISGHRSVSWYQQTPGQGLQFLFEYFSETQRNKGNFPGRFSGRQFSNSRSEMNVSTLELGDSALYLCASSLGTDTEAFFGQGTRLTVV.

V usage is TRBV30 and J usage is TRBJ1-2; TRBD1 is a possible D gene (6 bases). Germline V gene lookup returns CDR1 GTSNPN and CDR2 SVGIG (reference sequence). Trimming pared 0 bases from V and 8 bases from J, leaving 13 bases between. This CDR3 spans 13 amino acids. This CDR3 is CAWSVTQGGGYTF. The CDR3, as DNA: TGTGCCTGGAGTGTCACACAGGGTGGAGGCTACACCTTC. The full variable domain, its missing parts supplied by reference TRBV30 and TRBJ1-2, is SQTIHQWPATLVQPVGSPLSLECTVEGTSNPNLYWYRQAAGRGLQLLFYSVGIGQISSEVPQNLSASRPQDRQFILSSKKLLLSDSGFYLCAWSVTQGGGYTFGSGTRLTVV.

V usage is TRBV11-3 and J usage is TRBJ2-7; D is uncertain. Germline lookup yields CDR1 SGHNT and CDR2 YENEEA. Between the trimmed V and J ends, which lost 1 base and 6 bases, there was a span of 10 bases. The CDR3 contains 13 residues. The CDR3 DNA reads TGTGCCAGCAGCTTAGGCGTCAAGGGCGAGCAGTACTTC. Protein: CASSLGVKGEQYF.

The chain's CDR3 is CASSQTGGGGEKLFF. For the CDR3, the DNA is TGTGCCAGCAGCCAGACGGGGGGCGGGGGTGAAAAACTGTTTTTT. The rearrangement uses TRBV5-4 and TRBJ1-4, with a tentative D call TRBD1 (6 bases). The CDR3 consists of 15 residues. The germline V gene encodes CDR1 SGHNT and CDR2 YYREEE (reference sequence). Deletions cut 4 bases from V and 7 bases from J, with 17 bases between.

The CDR3 sequence is CSVRREGAGELFF. The CDR3 DNA reads TGCAGCGTTAGGCGGGAGGGAGCCGGGGAGCTGTTTTTT. The gene calls are TRBV29-1 and TRBJ2-2; the match to TRBD2 covers 9 bases. Losses at the gene ends were 5 bases for V and 6 bases for J; bases not matched to a gene: 4. Germline V lookup: CDR1 SQVTM, CDR2 ANQGSEA. This CDR3 comprises 13 residues.

The rearrangement links TRBV27 to TRBJ2-7; a possible D gene is TRBD1 (6 bases). Germline V gene sequence: CDR1 MNHEY, CDR2 SMNVEV (reference sequence). The CDR3 totals 14 residues. Trimming cost V 3 bases and J 0 bases, with 9 bases left between them. The CDR3 here is CASSFLRGSYEQYF. For the CDR3, the DNA is TGTGCCAGCAGTTTTCTCAGGGGCTCCTACGAGCAGTACTTC.

This clone occurred a few times. This chain links TRBV28 with TRBJ1-2; no firm D call. This CDR3 comprises 13 residues. V lost 6 bases, J lost 2 bases, and 10 bases lay in between. The V gene's germline CDR1 is MDHEN and CDR2 SYDVKM. Here the CDR3 DNA reads TGTGCCAGCAGGCTCCCAACCAACTATGGCTACACCTTC. Protein sequence: CASRLPTNYGYTF.

DNA for the CDR3: TGTGCCAGCAGCCCCCGGGCAGGGCCCTACGAGCAGTACTTC. Its translation: CASSPRAGPYEQYF. The V gene is TRBV7-2, the J gene TRBJ2-7; D might be TRBD1 (5 bases). The CDR3 loop spans 14 amino acids. V lost 5 bases, J lost 2 bases, and 13 bases lay in between. Per the germline V gene, CDR1 is SGHTA and CDR2 is FQGNSA.

The V call is TRBV7-2, the J call TRBJ2-7; 9 nucleotides line up with TRBD2. J lost 4 bases, V lost 6 bases, and 10 bases had no gene match. CDR1 SGHTA and CDR2 FQGNSA come from the germline V gene. The CDR3 is 15 amino acids. DNA for the CDR3: TGTGCCAGCAGTCCCCAGTTAGCGGGAGTATACGAGCAGTACTTC. Its protein is CASSPQLAGVYEQYF.

V and J are TRBV6-5 and TRBJ1-1; D perhaps matches TRBD1 (6 bases). Germline assignment: CDR1 MNHEY and CDR2 SVGAGI. This CDR3 contains 14 residues. Between the trimmed V and J ends, which lost 8 bases and 1 base, there was a span of 14 bases. The CDR3 sequence is CASQRTAKNTEAFF. The CDR3 DNA is TGTGCCAGCCAAAGGACAGCAAAGAACACTGAAGCTTTCTTT.

V usage is TRBV4-1 and J usage is TRBJ1-1, with TRBD1 as a possible D gene (5 bases). V gave up 1 base and J gave up 11 bases, with 11 bases separating them. Germline V gene data show CDR1 as MGHRA and CDR2 as YSYEKL. This CDR3 is built from 12 residues. The CDR3 sequence: CASSQVPGRAFF. The CDR3 nucleotides read TGCGCCAGCAGCCAAGTTCCGGGGCGTGCTTTCTTT.

This rearrangement joins TRBV7-2 to TRBJ2-2; D is possibly TRBD2 (5 bases). V dropped 3 bases and J dropped 2 bases, with 13 bases sitting between them. Looked up from germline, CDR1 is SGHTA and CDR2 is FQGNSA. The CDR3 is made up of 16 amino acids. The CDR3: CASSLFSAGNTGELFF. DNA for the CDR3: TGTGCCAGCAGCTTGTTCTCTGCGGGTAACACCGGGGAGCTGTTTTTT.

The chain is built from TRBV7-9 and TRBJ2-1; 10 nucleotides agree with TRBD2. The CDR3 runs to 17 residues. Trimming cost V 5 bases and J 4 bases; bases outside gene matches: 11. CDR1 and CDR2 from the germline V gene are SEHNR and FQNEAQ (reference sequence). The CDR3 bases are TGTGCCAGCAGCCCACCCTGGACTAGCGGCACATACAATGAGCAGTTCTTC. This gives the protein CASSPPWTSGTYNEQFF.

The chain uses TRBV6-1 and TRBJ2-1, with 7 positions matching TRBD2. Trimming at V came to 5 bases and at J to 7 bases, leaving 8 bases not matched to a gene. CDR1 is MNHNS, CDR2 SASEGT, per germline. This CDR3 region has 14 residues. As DNA, the CDR3 is TGTGCCAGCAGTCGAAGCGGGACGGGGAATGAGCAGTTCTTC. Amino acid sequence: CASSRSGTGNEQFF.

The chain joins TRBV7-9 to TRBJ1-6, with 7 bases identical to TRBD1. From germline, CDR1 is SEHNR and CDR2 FQNEAQ (reference sequence). Unmatched junction bases numbered 6, after V lost 5 bases and J lost 5 bases. This CDR3 comprises 15 residues. The CDR3 nucleotides are TGTGCCAGCAGCCTGAACAGGGGCCATAATTCACCCCTCCACTTT. It yields the protein CASSLNRGHNSPLHF.

The chain is built from TRBV7-2 and TRBJ2-5; D not resolved. Germline-derived CDR1 and CDR2 are SGHTA and FQGNSA. Trimming took off 3 bases at V and 3 bases at J, with 8 bases between the two ends. This CDR3 has 13 residues. The CDR3 coding sequence is TGTGCCAGCAGCTTTAATCGAAAAGAGACCCAGTACTTC. It specifies CASSFNRKETQYF.

The chain combines TRBV4-2 with TRBJ2-7, with D uncertain. There are 14 residues in the CDR3. Germline loops: CDR1 LGHNA, CDR2 YNFKEQ. The ends were cut back, 0 bases at V and 3 bases at J, with 9 bases in the middle. CDR3 nucleotides: TGTGCCAGCAGCCAAGAAGTAGCCGGCTACGAGCAGTACTTC. Protein product: CASSQEVAGYEQYF.

The CDR3 region is CASSLRGGAGNTIYF. In DNA form, the CDR3 reads TGTGCCAGCAGCTTAAGAGGGGGCGCTGGAAACACCATATATTTT. V and J are TRBV5-4 and TRBJ1-3; 7 bases are a match to TRBD1. The CDR3 runs to 15 residues. V lost 2 bases to trimming and J lost 2 bases; unmatched junction nucleotides: 4. Germline loops: CDR1 SGHNT, CDR2 YYREEE (reference sequence).

The chain combines TRBV4-1 with TRBJ2-6, with D perhaps being TRBD1 or TRBD2 (7 bases each). Germline lookup yields CDR1 MGHRA and CDR2 YSYEKL. Trimming cost V 0 bases and J 2 bases, with 14 bases left between them. The CDR3 consists of 18 residues. This CDR3 reads CASSQDGRGGPGANVLTF. The CDR3 nucleotides read TGCGCCAGCAGCCAAGATGGCAGGGGGGGGCCTGGGGCCAACGTCCTGACTTTC.

This clone was recorded once. The chain links TRBV27 to TRBJ1-6; 9 bases agree with TRBD1. This CDR3 comprises 18 residues. The germline V gene encodes CDR1 MNHEY and CDR2 SMNVEV (reference sequence). V trimming: 3 bases; J trimming: 1 base; junction bases outside the gene matches: 7. The CDR3 protein is CASSFSGTGRSYNSPLHF. DNA of the CDR3: TGTGCCAGCAGTTTCTCCGGGACAGGGAGGTCCTATAATTCACCCCTCCACTTT.

About this clone: The same CDR3 also results from other DNA sequences found in this sample. The chain is built from TRBV7-2 and TRBJ2-3; D remains unclear. The V end lost 0 bases, the J end lost 2 bases, and 6 bases lay between the germline ends. Looked up from germline, CDR1 is SGHTA and CDR2 is FQGNSA. This CDR3 region has 14 residues. CDR3 coding DNA: TGTGCCAGCAGCTTAGCGACAAACACAGATACGCAGTATTTT. Translated, it gives CASSLATNTDTQYF.

V and J are TRBV11-2 and TRBJ2-3; D not resolved. Germline lookup yields CDR1 SGHAT and CDR2 FQNNGV. The CDR3 totals 13 residues. V was trimmed by 5 bases and J by 6 bases, leaving 12 bases between them. For the CDR3, the DNA is TGTGCCAGCAGCCCTACACTCACGGATACGCAGTATTTT. Its translation is CASSPTLTDTQYF.

This sequence joins TRBV28 and TRBJ1-5; D call uncertain. From germline, CDR1 is MDHEN and CDR2 SYDVKM. Deletions cut 7 bases from V and 5 bases from J, with 15 bases between. The CDR3 length is 14 residues. CDR3 bases: TGTGCCAGCATCTCTGGGCCGTTCCATCAGCCCCAGCATTTT. This sequence encodes CASISGPFHQPQHF.

The chain uses TRBV30 and TRBJ1-6; D ambiguous. Germline assignment: CDR1 GTSNPN and CDR2 SVGIG (reference sequence). V lost 0 bases, J lost 5 bases, and 14 bases lay in between. This CDR3 region has 16 residues. CDR3 nucleotides: TGTGCCTGGAGTGTAGGTGGTCGGCTTAATAATTCACCCCTCCACTTT. Protein sequence: CAWSVGGRLNNSPLHF.

The chain links TRBV9 to TRBJ2-3; 15 nucleotides line up with TRBD2. The CDR3 totals 15 residues. Trimming removed 7 bases from V and 0 bases from J; junction bases left unmatched: 0. The V gene's germline CDR1 is SGDLS and CDR2 YYNGEE. The CDR3 is CASGTSGRSTDTQYF. CDR3 in DNA: TGTGCCAGCGGGACTAGCGGGAGGAGCACAGATACGCAGTATTTT.

Only one count was recorded for this clone. The gene calls are TRBV5-6 and TRBJ1-1; tentatively, D is TRBD1 (6 bases). Germline assignment: CDR1 SGHDT and CDR2 YYEEEE. The V end was cut by 3 bases, the J end by 5 bases, with 11 bases between. The CDR3 sequence is 13 residues long. The CDR3 DNA follows: TGTGCCAGCAGCTCAGCTAGGGGGACTGAAGCTTTCTTT. Residues: CASSSARGTEAFF.

V is TRBV15 and J is TRBJ2-2; unclear D gene. Germline V gene lookup returns CDR1 LNHNV and CDR2 YYDKDF (reference sequence). This CDR3 has 16 residues. The V gene lost 3 bases and the J gene lost 0 bases, with 11 bases spanning the gap. The CDR3 sequence: CATSRNSLTNTGELFF. The CDR3 DNA is TGTGCCACCAGCAGGAATAGCCTTACGAACACCGGGGAGCTGTTTTTT.